The rows below give T cell receptor beta chains drawn from one sample of a study of blood T cell repertoires in COVID-19. The assay was immunoSEQ multiplex PCR, and TCRdb's table has in-frame clones only and misses some. The repertoire includes hundreds of thousands of clones, about 90% of them detected once, and roughly 3.5% sits in the top ten. Sequencing was done on a sample of PBMCs or T cells enriched from blood (not recorded which). The receptor source for this set is a woman between 40 and 55 years old with acute COVID-19. Each CDR3 is given with its conserved first and last residue.

CDR3: CASSGPPHTGFTGELFF
V: TRBV5-5
J: TRBJ2-2

CDR3: CASSLDSGGVNQPQHF
V: TRBV5-5
J: TRBJ1-5

CDR3: CASRVDTGPYNEQFF
V: TRBV5-1
J: TRBJ2-1

CDR3: CASSQPIAGAVDTQYF
V: TRBV4-2
J: TRBJ2-3

CDR3: CATRSPTAELFF
V: TRBV11-3
J: TRBJ2-2

CDR3: CASTPRTDNTEAFF
V: TRBV19
J: TRBJ1-1

CDR3: CASSTLARGTDTQYF
V: TRBV28
J: TRBJ2-3

CDR3: CASSSGLAPYEQYF
V: TRBV5-6
J: TRBJ2-7

CDR3: CASSILGQGTTDTQYF
V: TRBV19
J: TRBJ2-3

CDR3: CASSSSGTSGLGEQYF
V: TRBV11-2
J: TRBJ2-7

CDR3: CASSFYLAEIGDEQFF
V: TRBV28
J: TRBJ2-1

CDR3: CASSQSAGTGELFF
V: TRBV3-1/TRBV3-2
J: TRBJ2-2

CDR3: CASSLGLADTDTQYF
V: TRBV5-1
J: TRBJ2-3

CDR3: CASSLRLDPGGETQYF
V: TRBV7-9
J: TRBJ2-5

CDR3: CASSLTGGGGYTF
V: TRBV5-4
J: TRBJ1-2

CDR3: CASSQRLAGVHEQFF
V: TRBV7-9
J: TRBJ2-1

CDR3: CASSPDRVSTTEAFF
V: TRBV5-1
J: TRBJ1-1

CDR3: CASSPRRGPGSNQPQHF
V: TRBV6-6
J: TRBJ1-5

CDR3: CASSEGGNSYEQYF
V: TRBV5-6
J: TRBJ2-7

CDR3: CASSPPLGGPVEQFF
V: TRBV3-1/TRBV3-2
J: TRBJ2-1

CDR3: CASSQDPAGANNEKLFF
V: TRBV4-1
J: TRBJ1-4

CDR3: CASSGQCDYEQYF
V: TRBV6-4
J: TRBJ2-7

CDR3: CASSIIYGDRGSGNTIYF
V: TRBV19
J: TRBJ1-3

CDR3: CASSLGEEKLFF
V: TRBV14
J: TRBJ1-4

CDR3: CASTAGALEQYF
V: TRBV12-3/TRBV12-4
J: TRBJ2-7

CDR3: CASRLQSPNTGELFF
V: TRBV5-6
J: TRBJ2-2

CDR3: CATSDPGISTGELFF
V: TRBV24-1
J: TRBJ2-2

CDR3: CASSLPGVYEQYF
V: TRBV7-2
J: TRBJ2-7

CDR3: CASSEEAANYGYTF
V: TRBV2
J: TRBJ1-2

CDR3: CATSETYNEQFF
V: TRBV24-1
J: TRBJ2-1

CDR3: CASSPQGAEEGPEQYF
V: TRBV7-9
J: TRBJ2-7

CDR3: CASNKEGGIDQPQHF
V: TRBV6-6
J: TRBJ1-5

CDR3: CASSQRGLQGDEQYF
V: TRBV6-5
J: TRBJ2-7

CDR3: CSVEASGRGYEQYF
V: TRBV29-1
J: TRBJ2-7

CDR3: CSASSSEDPYNEQFF
V: TRBV20-1
J: TRBJ2-1

CDR3: CASSLARLAETGELFF
V: TRBV5-1
J: TRBJ2-2

CDR3: CASSLGPPEGYTF
V: TRBV12-3/TRBV12-4
J: TRBJ1-2

CDR3: CASREQGTPGANVLTF
V: TRBV19
J: TRBJ2-6

CDR3: CASSPRTFSYEQYF
V: TRBV14
J: TRBJ2-7

CDR3: CASSPFTRGWGTDTQYF
V: TRBV6-4
J: TRBJ2-3

CDR3: CASSQLYRGGTEAFF
V: TRBV2
J: TRBJ1-1

CDR3: CASSKTGGRGNEQFF
V: TRBV28
J: TRBJ2-1

CDR3: CASSGLANTGELFF
V: TRBV10-1
J: TRBJ2-2

CDR3: CASRNMVSYEQYF
V: TRBV5-1
J: TRBJ2-7

CDR3: CASSLGTSTDGEQFF
V: TRBV5-1
J: TRBJ2-1

CDR3: CASSQGDAIYGYTF
V: TRBV5-6
J: TRBJ1-2

CDR3: CASSLAAGNRYGYTF
V: TRBV5-4
J: TRBJ1-2

CDR3: CASSLQGFYGYTF
V: TRBV3-1/TRBV3-2
J: TRBJ1-2

CDR3: CASKSLREVGYNEQFF
V: TRBV10-2
J: TRBJ2-1

CDR3: CASSSERGLYQETQYF
V: TRBV12-1
J: TRBJ2-5

CDR3: CASSPATGLYGYTF
V: TRBV18
J: TRBJ1-2

CDR3: CSASSLAGVMETQYF
V: TRBV20-1
J: TRBJ2-5

CDR3: CASSQWAGQGDNEQFF
V: TRBV14
J: TRBJ2-1

CDR3: CASSSGQGDTEAFF
V: TRBV5-1
J: TRBJ1-1